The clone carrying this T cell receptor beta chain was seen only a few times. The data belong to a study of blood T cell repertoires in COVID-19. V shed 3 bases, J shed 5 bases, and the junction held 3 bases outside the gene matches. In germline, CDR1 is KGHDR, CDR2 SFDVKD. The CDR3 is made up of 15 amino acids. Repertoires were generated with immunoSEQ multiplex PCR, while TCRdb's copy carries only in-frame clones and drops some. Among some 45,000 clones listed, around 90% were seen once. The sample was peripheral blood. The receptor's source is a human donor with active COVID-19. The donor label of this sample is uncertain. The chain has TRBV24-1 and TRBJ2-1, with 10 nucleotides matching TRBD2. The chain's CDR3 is CATSDPSGGHNEQFF. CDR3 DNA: TGTGCCACCAGTGATCCTAGCGGGGGACACAATGAGCAGTTCTTC.